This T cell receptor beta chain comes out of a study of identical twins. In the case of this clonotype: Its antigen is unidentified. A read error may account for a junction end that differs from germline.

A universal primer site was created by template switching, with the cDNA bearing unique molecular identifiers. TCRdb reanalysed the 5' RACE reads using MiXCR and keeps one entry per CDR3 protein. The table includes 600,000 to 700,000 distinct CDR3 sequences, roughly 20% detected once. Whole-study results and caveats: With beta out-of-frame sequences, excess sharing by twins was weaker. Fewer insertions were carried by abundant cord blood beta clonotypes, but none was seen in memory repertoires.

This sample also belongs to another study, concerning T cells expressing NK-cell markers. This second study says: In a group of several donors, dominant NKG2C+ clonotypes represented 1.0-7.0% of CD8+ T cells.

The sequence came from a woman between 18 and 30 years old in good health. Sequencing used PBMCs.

DNA of the CDR3: TGTGCCAGCAGGTTAGACAGATACTCCTACGAGCAGTACTTC. It codes for CASRLDRYSYEQYF. The genes are TRBV11-2 and TRBJ2-7; D is possibly TRBD1 (5 bases). From germline, CDR1 is SGHAT and CDR2 FQNNGV. This CDR3 has 14 residues.